This TCR beta chain was recorded in a study of T cell repertoires and HLA-DP antigens. Background on the study: Alloreactive CD4+ T cells targeted HLA-DP on transduced HeLa.

A word on this clone: What it recognizes is unknown.

The germline gives CDR1 SGHDT, CDR2 YYEEEE. Unmatched junction bases numbered 5, after V lost 3 bases and J lost 0 bases. This CDR3 has 15 residues. The method was immunoSEQ multiplex PCR; TCRdb's version includes in-frame clones alone and lacks a portion of them. The repertoire holds over 60,000 clones, with around four fifths as singletons. The receptor was isolated from a man aged 55 to 70 in good health and CMV-seronegative. Sample: CD4+ T cells from PBMCs. The chain has TRBV5-6 and TRBJ1-1; TRBD1 matches 7 bases. The CDR3 loop is CASSSRQGMNTEAFF. The CDR3 DNA reads TGTGCCAGCAGCTCTCGACAGGGAATGAACACTGAAGCTTTCTTT.